The 6 T cell receptor beta chains below come from one sample, sequenced in a study of CD8 T cells in Susac syndrome. RNA in amounts of about 0.45 to 1 ug was reverse transcribed with random hexamers. Each CDR3 protein gets one entry after TCRdb re-called the immunoSEQ multiplex PCR reads with MiXCR. The sample has about 150,000 distinct CDR3 sequences, nearly 97% seen once. The sequencing input was CD4+ T cells from PBMCs. The receptors shown here come from a human donor with Susac syndrome.

The V gene is TRBV7-9, the J gene TRBJ2-7; tentatively, D is TRBD1 or TRBD2 (6 bases each). CDR3 length: 16 amino acids. Germline CDR1 is SEHNR and CDR2 is FQNEAQ (reference sequence). Between the trimmed V and J ends, which lost 5 bases and 6 bases, there was a span of 23 bases. The CDR3 sequence: CASSRLAGTGAFEQYF. The CDR3 coding sequence is TGTGCCAGCAGCCGACTCGCCGGGACGGGGGCATTCGAGCAGTACTTC. The full variable domain, rest sourced from reference TRBV7-9 and TRBJ2-7, is DTGVSQNPRHKITKRGQNVTFRCDPISEHNRLYWYRQTLGQGPEFLTYFQNEAQLEKSRLLSDRFSAERPKGSFSTLEIQRTEQGDSAMYLCASSRLAGTGAFEQYFGPGTRLTVT.

This clonotype was counted a single time. The gene calls are TRBV24-1 and TRBJ2-1, with 7 positions matching TRBD1. CDR3 size: 16 residues. With 5 bases clipped from V and 0 bases from J, the junction kept 6 bases outside the gene matches. Germline loops: CDR1 KGHDR, CDR2 SFDVKD. The CDR3 DNA follows: TGTGCCACCAGTGCTTCAGGGGGTAGCTCCTACAATGAGCAGTTCTTC. This encodes CATSASGGSSYNEQFF.

The chain employs TRBV20-1 and TRBJ1-2; possibly TRBD1 for D (6 bases). CDR1 DFQATT and CDR2 SNEGSKA come from the germline V gene (reference sequence). The germline V and J ends were trimmed by 6 bases and 5 bases, with 16 bases remaining between them. This CDR3 is built from 13 residues. The CDR3 reads CSALSDSQYGYTF. CDR3 coding DNA: TGCAGTGCCTTATCGGACAGTCAATATGGCTACACCTTC.

The chain links TRBV7-9 to TRBJ1-2; tentatively, D is TRBD1 (6 bases). CDR1 is SEHNR and CDR2 is FQNEAQ in the germline V gene (reference sequence). The V end was cut by 7 bases, the J end by 8 bases, with 17 bases between. This CDR3 is 13 amino acids long. The CDR3 bases are TGTGCCAGCACCTCCGAGGACAGAAGGGGCTACACCTTC. It codes for CASTSEDRRGYTF.

This chain uses TRBV11-2 with TRBJ2-7, with TRBD2 matching 10 bases. Looked up from germline, CDR1 is SGHAT and CDR2 is FQNNGV. This CDR3 is built from 20 residues. J lost 2 bases, V lost 5 bases, and 21 bases had no gene match. The CDR3 coding sequence is TGTGCCAGCAGCCCCCGCTTGGGAGCGGGAGGGCCCTCGAATGCCTACGAGCAGTACTTC. Translated, it gives CASSPRLGAGGPSNAYEQYF.

The gene calls are TRBV7-2 and TRBJ2-3; tentatively, D is TRBD1 or TRBD2 (5 bases each). CDR3 length: 16 residues. Germline CDR1 reads SGHTA; CDR2 reads FQGNSA. With 5 bases removed from V and 0 bases from J, the gap between germline ends came to 15 bases. CDR3 sequence reads: CASSQYTGASTDTQYF. DNA of the CDR3: TGTGCCAGCAGCCAGTATACCGGGGCTAGCACAGATACGCAGTATTTT. The whole variable domain, filled in from reference TRBV7-2 and TRBJ2-3, reads GAGVSQSPSNKVTEKGKDVELRCDPISGHTALYWYRQSLGQGLEFLIYFQGNSAPDKSGLPSDRFSAERTGGSVSTLTIQRTQQEDSAVYLCASSQYTGASTDTQYFGPGTRLTVL.